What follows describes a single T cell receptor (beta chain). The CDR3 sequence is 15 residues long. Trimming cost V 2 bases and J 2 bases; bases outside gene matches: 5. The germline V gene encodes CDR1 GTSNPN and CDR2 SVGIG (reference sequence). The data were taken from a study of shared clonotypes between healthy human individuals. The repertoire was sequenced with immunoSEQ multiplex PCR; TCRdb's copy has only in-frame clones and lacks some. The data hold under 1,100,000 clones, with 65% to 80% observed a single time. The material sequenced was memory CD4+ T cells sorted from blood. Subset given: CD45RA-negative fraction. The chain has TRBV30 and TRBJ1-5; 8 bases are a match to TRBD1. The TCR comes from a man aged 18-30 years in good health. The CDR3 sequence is CAWSQGAGGNQPQHF. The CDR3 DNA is TGTGCCTGGAGTCAGGGGGCAGGGGGCAATCAGCCCCAGCATTTT.